This TCR beta chain derives from a study of T cell changes during pregnancy in multiple sclerosis. Produced via immunoSEQ multiplex PCR; TCRdb's table is partial and in-frame only. The sample shows 40,000 to 60,000 clones, 92% of them seen only once. The CDR3 loop spans 13 amino acids. The V end was cut by 1 base, the J end by 9 bases, with 10 bases between. CDR1 is SEHNR, CDR2 FQNEAQ, per germline (reference sequence). The receptor comes from a female donor with multiple sclerosis, enrolled in a pregnancy study. Sequenced here: CD4+ T cells from peripheral blood mononuclear cells, sampled after pregnancy. V is TRBV7-9 and J is TRBJ2-1, with D hard to call. CDR3 coding DNA: TGTGCCAGCAGCTTAGAGAGGTTTAGTGAGCAGTTCTTC. It encodes CASSLERFSEQFF.